This is a list of T cell receptor beta chains from one sample in a study of T-cell memory formation after mild COVID-19. MiXCR, applied by TCRdb to the 5' RACE reads, yields one record per CDR3 protein. This sample has hundreds of thousands of distinct CDR3 sequences, with about 17% found just once. Material for sequencing was PBMCs or a T cell subset sorted from them (not recorded which). The receptors were gathered from a young man who had mild COVID-19 (a few samples of this study predate the infection). Cell type and time point are not known. Each CDR3 is given with its conserved first and last residue. D genes are given only for firm matches. Clone size is given for some rows only: seen once, a few or many times, or a class if the clone is expanded.

v_gene: TRBV25-1; abundance: few; j_gene: TRBJ1-2; d_gene: .; CDR3nt: TGTGCCAGCAGTGAACAGTCTAACTATGGCTACACCTTC; CDR3aa: CASSEQSNYGYTF
v_gene: TRBV7-2; abundance: few; j_gene: TRBJ2-5; d_gene: TRBD2; CDR3nt: TGTGCCAGCAGCCCGCCCCCGCTGGGGGGGAAGACCCAGTACTTC; CDR3aa: CASSPPPLGGKTQYF
v_gene: TRBV28; abundance: few; j_gene: TRBJ2-2; d_gene: .; CDR3nt: TGTGCCAGCAGTTCGATCGCGTCGGGGACTCGGAACACCGGGGAGCTGTTTTTT; CDR3aa: CASSSIASGTRNTGELFF
v_gene: TRBV7-2; abundance: .; j_gene: TRBJ1-2; d_gene: TRBD1; CDR3nt: TGTGCCAGCAGCTTAGGGGGACAGCTAAGCCTCTATGGCTACACCTTC; CDR3aa: CASSLGGQLSLYGYTF
v_gene: TRBV6-1; abundance: many; j_gene: TRBJ2-1; d_gene: TRBD2; CDR3nt: TGTGCCAGCAGTGAACACAGCGGGGGCTTGAATGAGCAGTTCTTC; CDR3aa: CASSEHSGGLNEQFF
v_gene: TRBV11-2; abundance: few; j_gene: TRBJ1-5; d_gene: .; CDR3nt: TGTGCCAGCAGCTTCAGGGGTTTAGAGGGTCAGCCCCAGCATTTT; CDR3aa: CASSFRGLEGQPQHF
v_gene: TRBV7-9; abundance: .; j_gene: TRBJ2-6; d_gene: .; CDR3nt: TGTGCCAGCAGCTCCACCGCCGGGACAACGGCCAACGTCCTGACTTTC; CDR3aa: CASSSTAGTTANVLTF
v_gene: TRBV4-3; abundance: .; j_gene: TRBJ2-7; d_gene: .; CDR3nt: TGCGCCAGCAGCCAATACACAGGGCCTACCTACGAGCAGTACTTC; CDR3aa: CASSQYTGPTYEQYF
v_gene: TRBV12-3/TRBV12-4; abundance: .; j_gene: TRBJ2-7; d_gene: TRBD1; CDR3nt: TGTGCCAGCAGTTTGGCGGACAGGGGTTATTACGAGCAGTACTTC; CDR3aa: CASSLADRGYYEQYF
v_gene: TRBV19; abundance: .; j_gene: TRBJ2-3; d_gene: .; CDR3nt: TGTGCCAGTAGTATGCGGGGCGGAGATACGCAGTATTTT; CDR3aa: CASSMRGGDTQYF
v_gene: TRBV30; abundance: few; j_gene: TRBJ2-7; d_gene: .; CDR3nt: TGTGCCTGGAGTGAGCAGAGCTCCTACGAGCAGTACTTC; CDR3aa: CAWSEQSSYEQYF
v_gene: TRBV6-5; abundance: few; j_gene: TRBJ2-3; d_gene: TRBD2; CDR3nt: TGTGCCAGCAGAAGACTAGCCCCAGATACGCAGTATTTT; CDR3aa: CASRRLAPDTQYF
v_gene: TRBV27; abundance: .; j_gene: TRBJ1-1; d_gene: .; CDR3nt: TGTGCCAGCAGTACCCCAGGGTTCTCTGAAGCTTTCTTT; CDR3aa: CASSTPGFSEAFF
v_gene: TRBV28; abundance: few; j_gene: TRBJ2-5; d_gene: .; CDR3nt: TGTGCCAGCAGTTGGGGCGAAGGGGGGATGGAGACCCAGTACTTC; CDR3aa: CASSWGEGGMETQYF
v_gene: TRBV5-1; abundance: few; j_gene: TRBJ2-1; d_gene: TRBD2; CDR3nt: TGCGCCAGCAGCTTGCCCGGGGGGGATGAGCAGTTCTTC; CDR3aa: CASSLPGGDEQFF
v_gene: TRBV6-5; abundance: few; j_gene: TRBJ2-5; d_gene: .; CDR3nt: TGTGCCAGCATCAAGTCTGCGCGGGAGACCCAGTACTTC; CDR3aa: CASIKSARETQYF
v_gene: TRBV5-1; abundance: many; j_gene: TRBJ2-5; d_gene: .; CDR3nt: TGCGCCAGCAGCTTGGTTCGGCAGCAAGAGACCCAGTACTTC; CDR3aa: CASSLVRQQETQYF
v_gene: TRBV5-1; abundance: few; j_gene: TRBJ2-5; d_gene: .; CDR3nt: TGCGCCAGCAGCTTAGGGACAAGACAAGAGACCCAGTACTTC; CDR3aa: CASSLGTRQETQYF
v_gene: TRBV20-1; abundance: few; j_gene: TRBJ2-2; d_gene: TRBD2; CDR3nt: TGCAGTGCTAGAGATCCGACTAGCAGGGCCGGGGAGCTGTTTTTT; CDR3aa: CSARDPTSRAGELFF
v_gene: TRBV6-6; abundance: .; j_gene: TRBJ2-3; d_gene: .; CDR3nt: TGTGCCAGCAGTCCTCCGGACGGGGTATCCCCCACAGATACGCAGTATTTT; CDR3aa: CASSPPDGVSPTDTQYF
v_gene: TRBV4-2; abundance: many; j_gene: TRBJ2-5; d_gene: TRBD2; CDR3nt: TGTGCCAGCAGCCAGAGGACTAGCGAGACCCAGTACTTC; CDR3aa: CASSQRTSETQYF
v_gene: TRBV9; abundance: few; j_gene: TRBJ2-7; d_gene: .; CDR3nt: TGTGCCAGCAGCCCTCAACCGGGGAACACCAACTACGAGCAGTACTTC; CDR3aa: CASSPQPGNTNYEQYF
v_gene: TRBV5-1; abundance: .; j_gene: TRBJ2-5; d_gene: TRBD2; CDR3nt: TGCGCCAGCAGCTTAGAAGCGGGACTAGCGGGCGAAGAGACCCAGTACTTC; CDR3aa: CASSLEAGLAGEETQYF
v_gene: TRBV7-2; abundance: few; j_gene: TRBJ2-1; d_gene: .; CDR3nt: TGTGCCAGCAGCCTCGAAGGTCACGGGTACAATGAGCAGTTCTTC; CDR3aa: CASSLEGHGYNEQFF
v_gene: TRBV18; abundance: .; j_gene: TRBJ1-5; d_gene: .; CDR3nt: TGTGCCAGCTCACCAGGGGTAGTCGGTATAGGACAGCCCCAGCATTTT; CDR3aa: CASSPGVVGIGQPQHF
v_gene: TRBV18; abundance: .; j_gene: TRBJ2-7; d_gene: TRBD1; CDR3nt: TGTGCCAGCTCACCGACCGGGACAGGGAACGGCGAGCAGTACTTC; CDR3aa: CASSPTGTGNGEQYF
v_gene: TRBV10-3; abundance: few; j_gene: TRBJ2-1; d_gene: TRBD2; CDR3nt: TGTGCCATCCGAGGGCTAGCGGGGGGCCCTGGTGAGCAGTTCTTC; CDR3aa: CAIRGLAGGPGEQFF
v_gene: TRBV6-4; abundance: .; j_gene: TRBJ1-1; d_gene: .; CDR3nt: TGTGCCAGCATTGGGACAAGGAACACTGAAGCTTTCTTT; CDR3aa: CASIGTRNTEAFF
v_gene: TRBV28; abundance: .; j_gene: TRBJ1-5; d_gene: TRBD1; CDR3nt: TGTGCCAGCAGCCACAAACCGGGACAGGGAAGCTATAGCAATCAGCCCCAGCATTTT; CDR3aa: CASSHKPGQGSYSNQPQHF
v_gene: TRBV20-1; abundance: few; j_gene: TRBJ2-1; d_gene: .; CDR3nt: TGCAGTGCTAGAGACCCGCGCTCAGGGGATGAGCAGTTCTTC; CDR3aa: CSARDPRSGDEQFF
v_gene: TRBV20-1; abundance: few; j_gene: TRBJ2-1; d_gene: TRBD2; CDR3nt: TGCAGTGCTACCGGACTAGCGGGGGGCCGCAATGAGCAGTTCTTC; CDR3aa: CSATGLAGGRNEQFF
v_gene: TRBV5-1; abundance: few; j_gene: TRBJ1-2; d_gene: .; CDR3nt: TGCGCCAGCAGCCAGGAGGCTGCTTCGGACGACTACACCTTC; CDR3aa: CASSQEAASDDYTF
v_gene: TRBV9; abundance: .; j_gene: TRBJ2-7; d_gene: TRBD1; CDR3nt: TGTGCCAGCAGCGCCCAAAGCGGCCGGACAGGGTTATACGAGCAGTACTTC; CDR3aa: CASSAQSGRTGLYEQYF
v_gene: TRBV4-3; abundance: few; j_gene: TRBJ2-4; d_gene: TRBD1; CDR3nt: TGCGCCAGCAGCCAAGGAGGGGACAGGGGTAACATTCAGTACTTC; CDR3aa: CASSQGGDRGNIQYF
v_gene: TRBV6-4; abundance: .; j_gene: TRBJ2-7; d_gene: .; CDR3nt: TGTGCCAGCAGTGAGGATTGGGGGTGGGTCCTCGAGCAGTACTTC; CDR3aa: CASSEDWGWVLEQYF
v_gene: TRBV28; abundance: few; j_gene: TRBJ1-2; d_gene: .; CDR3nt: TGTGCCAGCAGTTTCCCAGGGGCGTCAGGCTACACCTTC; CDR3aa: CASSFPGASGYTF
v_gene: TRBV7-3; abundance: .; j_gene: TRBJ2-5; d_gene: TRBD2; CDR3nt: TGTGCCAGCAGCTCCCTCGGGACTAGCGCCTGGGAGACCCAGTACTTC; CDR3aa: CASSSLGTSAWETQYF
v_gene: TRBV19; abundance: many; j_gene: TRBJ1-1; d_gene: TRBD1; CDR3nt: TGTGCCAGTAGTATAGCCGGACAGGGAAAAGCTTTCTTT; CDR3aa: CASSIAGQGKAFF
v_gene: TRBV4-1; abundance: .; j_gene: TRBJ2-1; d_gene: .; CDR3nt: TGCGCCAGCAGCCCCTTCGGAGCCACCAGGTTCTTC; CDR3aa: CASSPFGATRFF
v_gene: TRBV11-2; abundance: .; j_gene: TRBJ1-1; d_gene: .; CDR3nt: TGTGCCAGCAGCGCTCACTCTCCGGGACACAGGAACACTGAAGCTTTCTTT; CDR3aa: CASSAHSPGHRNTEAFF
v_gene: TRBV28; abundance: .; j_gene: TRBJ1-5; d_gene: TRBD1; CDR3nt: TGTGCCAGCACGGCCGGGACAGTGGTATATAGCAATCAGCCCCAGCATTTT; CDR3aa: CASTAGTVVYSNQPQHF
v_gene: TRBV5-1; abundance: .; j_gene: TRBJ1-3; d_gene: .; CDR3nt: TGCGCCAGCAGCACCTACACAGGGTCTGGAAACACCATATATTTT; CDR3aa: CASSTYTGSGNTIYF
v_gene: TRBV6-5; abundance: .; j_gene: TRBJ2-2; d_gene: TRBD2; CDR3nt: TGTGCCAGCAGTTCACTAGCGGCTTCGAACACCGGGGAGCTGTTTTTT; CDR3aa: CASSSLAASNTGELFF
v_gene: TRBV6-2/TRBV6-3; abundance: few; j_gene: TRBJ2-7; d_gene: .; CDR3nt: TGTGCCAGCAGTTACCCGGGATACTACGAGCAGTACTTC; CDR3aa: CASSYPGYYEQYF
v_gene: TRBV7-9; abundance: few; j_gene: TRBJ2-2; d_gene: .; CDR3nt: TGTGCCAGCAGCTTAGCGGCGGGACAGACGAACACCGGGGAGCTGTTTTTT; CDR3aa: CASSLAAGQTNTGELFF
v_gene: TRBV7-9; abundance: many; j_gene: TRBJ2-5; d_gene: .; CDR3nt: TGTGCCAGCAGCCCTACTCCCGGTCCCGCAGGAGAGACCCAGTACTTC; CDR3aa: CASSPTPGPAGETQYF
v_gene: TRBV9; abundance: few; j_gene: TRBJ1-5; d_gene: TRBD1; CDR3nt: TGTGCCAGCAGCGTAGGGACAGGGGAGGCTCAGCCCCAGCATTTT; CDR3aa: CASSVGTGEAQPQHF
v_gene: TRBV6-5; abundance: .; j_gene: TRBJ1-3; d_gene: .; CDR3nt: TGTGCCAGCAGAGGACATGAGGGAAACACCATATATTTT; CDR3aa: CASRGHEGNTIYF
v_gene: TRBV4-3; abundance: .; j_gene: TRBJ2-1; d_gene: TRBD1; CDR3nt: TGCGCCAGCAGCCAAGATCCAGGACAGGGGTGGTTTGAGCAGTTCTTC; CDR3aa: CASSQDPGQGWFEQFF
v_gene: TRBV6-5; abundance: .; j_gene: TRBJ2-3; d_gene: .; CDR3nt: TGTGCCAGCAGTGGACTCGGCAGCGATACGCAGTATTTT; CDR3aa: CASSGLGSDTQYF
v_gene: TRBV20-1; abundance: few; j_gene: TRBJ1-2; d_gene: .; CDR3nt: TGCAGTGCTAGGGGTCCTCCGGGAAGATATGGCTACACCTTC; CDR3aa: CSARGPPGRYGYTF